This T cell receptor (beta chain) was recorded in a study of T cells in women clearing cervical HPV infection. Study in general: Women with histologically confirmed HPV16-related CIN3 or worse, 2 with invasive cancer, served as cases. With HLA typing for only a few women, HLA confounding remains possible. Findings of the study overall: CIN3+ cases had significantly higher TCR richness than controls; evenness did not differ.

MY09/MY11 PCR detected cervical HPV DNA; dot-blot assigned genotypes. Using immunoSEQ multiplex PCR, the repertoire was profiled, and TCRdb retains in-frame clones only, with some absent. This repertoire includes 30,000 to 40,000 clones. This clone is deemed medium-sized by its frequency. No antigen is known for it. Read data end 3 residues before the CDR3 end; the end is taken from the germline J gene. Other nucleotide sequences from this sample produce the same CDR3. Germline V gene sequence: CDR1 SGHRS, CDR2 YFSETQ. This CDR3 spans 15 amino acids. Trimming took 2 bases from V and 1 from J; bases not matched to a gene: 3.

V and J are TRBV5-1 and TRBJ2-3; 8 bases align to TRBD2. This receptor was obtained from a woman between 18 and 69 years old with a cervical HPV16 infection that either progressed to CIN3+ or cleared (not recorded which). The sequencing sample was made of blood buffy coat. The CDR3 is CASSLGAGGTDTQYF. Incomplete CDR3 DNA: TGCGCCAGCAGCTTAGGAGCGGGGGGCACAGATACG. The entire variable domain, with the rest obtained from reference TRBV5-1 and TRBJ2-3, is as follows: KAGVTQTPRYLIKTRGQQVTLSCSPISGHRSVSWYQQTPGQGLQFLFEYFSETQRNKGNFPGRFSGRQFSNSRSEMNVSTLELGDSALYLCASSLGAGGTDTQYFGPGTRLTVL.